The 13 T cell receptor beta chains reported below all come from one sample, sequenced in a study of blood T cell repertoires in COVID-19. Assay: immunoSEQ multiplex PCR; the TCRdb copy retains only in-frame clones and omits some. The table records some 200,000 clones, roughly nine tenths of them present only once. The sample taken for sequencing was PBMCs or T cells enriched from blood (not recorded which). These receptors were obtained from a woman between 50 and 59 years old in a cohort exposed to, infected with or recovered from COVID-19 (not recorded which).

The chain uses TRBV12-3 or TRBV12-4 and TRBJ2-1; D gene uncertain. Deletions cut 4 bases from V and 6 bases from J, with 7 bases between. CDR3 length: 12 residues. Written as DNA, the CDR3 is TGTGCCAGCAGTTCTACGGGCAATGAGCAGTTCTTC. Protein product: CASSSTGNEQFF.

V gene TRBV15 combines with J gene TRBJ1-5; D unclear. V lost 4 bases and J 3 bases, leaving 10 bases between the germline ends. This CDR3 has 14 amino acids. Germline CDR1 LNHNV, CDR2 YYDKDF (reference sequence). The DNA for the CDR3 is TGTGCCACCAGCACTAGCACAATCAATCAGCCCCAGCATTTT. It encodes CATSTSTINQPQHF.

This rearrangement joins TRBV27 to TRBJ1-1; 9 bases fit TRBD1. The J segment lost 6 bases and the V segment lost 4 bases, leaving 9 bases of the junction unmatched. CDR3 length equals 15 residues. Looked up from germline, CDR1 is MNHEY and CDR2 is SMNVEV (reference sequence). Here the CDR3 reads CASSSGTGWWPEAFF. CDR3 DNA: TGTGCCAGCAGTTCTGGGACAGGGTGGTGGCCTGAAGCTTTCTTT.

J is TRBJ2-3 and V is TRBV7-9, with D possibly being TRBD2 (7 bases). The germline CDR1 and CDR2 sequences are SEHNR and FQNEAQ (reference sequence). Trimming pared 4 bases from V and 4 bases from J, leaving 21 bases between. The CDR3 has 17 residues. CDR3 amino acids: CASSSSLRGGPSDTQYF. In DNA, the CDR3 is TGTGCCAGCAGCTCATCCCTAAGGGGGGGGCCCTCAGATACGCAGTATTTT.

The rearrangement uses TRBV25-1 and TRBJ1-2, with D uncertain. The CDR3 is 14 residues long. Germline CDR1 is MGHDK and CDR2 is SYGVNS. V was shortened by 1 base and J by 3 bases, with 9 bases between the two germline ends. CDR3 residues: CASSESHGYYGYTF. The DNA of the CDR3 is TGTGCCAGCAGTGAATCACACGGGTACTATGGCTACACCTTC.

J is TRBJ1-5 and V is TRBV4-1; 7 bases line up with TRBD1. The V gene end was trimmed by 6 bases and the J gene end by 4 bases; junction bases not matched to a gene: 6. There are 14 residues in the CDR3. CDR1 and CDR2 (germline): MGHRA, YSYEKL. CDR3 region: CASSPTGLNQPQHF. CDR3 nucleotides: TGCGCCAGCAGTCCGACAGGGCTTAATCAGCCCCAGCATTTT.

This chain uses TRBV19 with TRBJ1-5; tentatively, D is TRBD1 (6 bases). Looked up from germline, CDR1 is LNHDA and CDR2 is SQIVND (reference sequence). This CDR3 is built from 13 residues. Trimming took 4 bases from V and 11 from J, leaving 15 bases between them. DNA of the CDR3: TGTGCCAGTAGTACCGCCACAACAGGGACCCAGCATTTT. Translated: CASSTATTGTQHF.

This clone was seen just once. This sequence joins TRBV6-5 and TRBJ1-3; 7 nucleotides align to TRBD1. Unmatched junction bases numbered 3, after V lost 0 bases and J lost 4 bases. The CDR3 runs 15 residues. Germline lookup yields CDR1 MNHEY and CDR2 SVGAGI. The CDR3 region has the DNA TGTGCCAGCAGTTACTCGGGACAGATCGGAAACACCATATATTTT. Its translation: CASSYSGQIGNTIYF.

The V and J genes are TRBV5-5 and TRBJ2-7; a possible D gene is TRBD1 (5 bases). This CDR3 is 16 amino acids long. V was trimmed by 0 bases and J by 0 bases, leaving 13 bases between them. The V gene's germline CDR1 is SGHKS and CDR2 YYEKEE (reference sequence). The CDR3 DNA reads TGTGCCAGCAGCTTGGAGGGGCTCTTCTTCTCCTACGAGCAGTACTTC. It is translated as CASSLEGLFFSYEQYF. Full variable domain (outside the CDR3, taken from reference TRBV5-5 and TRBJ2-7): DAGVTQSPTHLIKTRGQQVTLRCSPISGHKSVSWYQQVLGQGPQFIFQYYEKEERGRGNFPDRFSARQFPNYSSELNVNALLLGDSALYLCASSLEGLFFSYEQYFGPGTRLTVT.

Only a few counts were recorded for this clone. One end of the junction is discordant with germline, which a read error may explain. The J gene is TRBJ1-3, the V gene TRBV7-2; 9 nucleotides match TRBD1. Germline CDR1 and CDR2: SGHTA and FQGNSA. The CDR3 sequence is 17 residues long. CDR3 bases: TGTGCCAGCACCTTATCAACAGGGGGCGCGTTTGGAAACACCATATATTTT. Amino acid sequence: CASTLSTGGAFGNTIYF.

This clone was picked up many times. V is TRBV20-1 and J is TRBJ1-5; D remains unclear. With 3 bases removed from V and 4 bases from J, the gap between germline ends came to 16 bases. The V gene's germline CDR1 is DFQATT and CDR2 SNEGSKA (reference sequence). The CDR3 spans 15 residues. CDR3 loop: CSASYTKRSNQPQHF. In DNA form, the CDR3 reads TGCAGTGCTAGTTATACGAAACGCAGTAATCAGCCCCAGCATTTT.

The V and J genes are TRBV27 and TRBJ2-2; 7 bases agree with TRBD2. This CDR3 is 16 amino acids long. Germline-derived CDR1 and CDR2 are MNHEY and SMNVEV (reference sequence). The V and J ends lost 6 bases and 3 bases, in that order; junction bases with no gene match: 10. The CDR3 loop reads CASSSPGTKDTGELFF. CDR3 in DNA: TGTGCCAGCAGCTCACCCGGGACTAAAGACACCGGGGAGCTGTTTTTT.

This clone appeared a single time. The chain recombines TRBV12-3 or TRBV12-4 with TRBJ1-4; possible D gene TRBD1, 5 bases. The CDR3 consists of 13 residues. Trimming shortened V by 7 bases and J by 7 bases, and 13 bases separated the two germline ends. The CDR3 loop reads CASTRGVPEKLFF. CDR3 in DNA: TGTGCCAGCACCCGGGGGGTCCCTGAAAAACTGTTTTTT.